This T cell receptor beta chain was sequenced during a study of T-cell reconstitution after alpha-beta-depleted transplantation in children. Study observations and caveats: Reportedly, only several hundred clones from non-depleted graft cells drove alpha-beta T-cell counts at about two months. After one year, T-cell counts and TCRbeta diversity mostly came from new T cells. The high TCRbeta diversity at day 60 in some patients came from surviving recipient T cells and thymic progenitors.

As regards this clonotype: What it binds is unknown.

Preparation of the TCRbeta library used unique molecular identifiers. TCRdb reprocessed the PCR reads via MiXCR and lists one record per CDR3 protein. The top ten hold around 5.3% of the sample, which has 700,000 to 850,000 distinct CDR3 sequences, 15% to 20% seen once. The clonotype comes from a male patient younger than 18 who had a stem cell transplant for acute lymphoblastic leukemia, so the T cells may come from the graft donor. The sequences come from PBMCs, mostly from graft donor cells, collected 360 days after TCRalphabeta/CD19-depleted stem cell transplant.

CDR3 in DNA: TGCGCCAGCAGCCAAGCGACGGCCAGGGTGGGCGAGCAGTACTTC. Translation gives CASSQATARVGEQYF. The V and J genes are TRBV4-3 and TRBJ2-7; a possible D gene is TRBD1 (5 bases). V was pared by 1 base and J by 6 bases, with 16 bases between. CDR1 LGHNA and CDR2 YSLEER come from the germline V gene. This CDR3 spans 15 amino acids.